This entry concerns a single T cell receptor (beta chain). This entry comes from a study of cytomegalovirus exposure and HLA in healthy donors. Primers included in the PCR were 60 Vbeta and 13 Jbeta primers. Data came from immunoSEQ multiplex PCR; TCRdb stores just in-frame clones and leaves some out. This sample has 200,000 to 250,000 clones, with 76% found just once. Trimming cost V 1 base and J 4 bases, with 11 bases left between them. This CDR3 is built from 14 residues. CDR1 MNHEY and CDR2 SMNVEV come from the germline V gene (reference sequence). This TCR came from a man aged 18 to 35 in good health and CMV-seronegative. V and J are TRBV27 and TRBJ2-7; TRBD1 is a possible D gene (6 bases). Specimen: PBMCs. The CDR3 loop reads CASSLLGAGYEQYF. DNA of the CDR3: TGTGCCAGCAGTTTATTGGGGGCAGGTTACGAGCAGTACTTC.